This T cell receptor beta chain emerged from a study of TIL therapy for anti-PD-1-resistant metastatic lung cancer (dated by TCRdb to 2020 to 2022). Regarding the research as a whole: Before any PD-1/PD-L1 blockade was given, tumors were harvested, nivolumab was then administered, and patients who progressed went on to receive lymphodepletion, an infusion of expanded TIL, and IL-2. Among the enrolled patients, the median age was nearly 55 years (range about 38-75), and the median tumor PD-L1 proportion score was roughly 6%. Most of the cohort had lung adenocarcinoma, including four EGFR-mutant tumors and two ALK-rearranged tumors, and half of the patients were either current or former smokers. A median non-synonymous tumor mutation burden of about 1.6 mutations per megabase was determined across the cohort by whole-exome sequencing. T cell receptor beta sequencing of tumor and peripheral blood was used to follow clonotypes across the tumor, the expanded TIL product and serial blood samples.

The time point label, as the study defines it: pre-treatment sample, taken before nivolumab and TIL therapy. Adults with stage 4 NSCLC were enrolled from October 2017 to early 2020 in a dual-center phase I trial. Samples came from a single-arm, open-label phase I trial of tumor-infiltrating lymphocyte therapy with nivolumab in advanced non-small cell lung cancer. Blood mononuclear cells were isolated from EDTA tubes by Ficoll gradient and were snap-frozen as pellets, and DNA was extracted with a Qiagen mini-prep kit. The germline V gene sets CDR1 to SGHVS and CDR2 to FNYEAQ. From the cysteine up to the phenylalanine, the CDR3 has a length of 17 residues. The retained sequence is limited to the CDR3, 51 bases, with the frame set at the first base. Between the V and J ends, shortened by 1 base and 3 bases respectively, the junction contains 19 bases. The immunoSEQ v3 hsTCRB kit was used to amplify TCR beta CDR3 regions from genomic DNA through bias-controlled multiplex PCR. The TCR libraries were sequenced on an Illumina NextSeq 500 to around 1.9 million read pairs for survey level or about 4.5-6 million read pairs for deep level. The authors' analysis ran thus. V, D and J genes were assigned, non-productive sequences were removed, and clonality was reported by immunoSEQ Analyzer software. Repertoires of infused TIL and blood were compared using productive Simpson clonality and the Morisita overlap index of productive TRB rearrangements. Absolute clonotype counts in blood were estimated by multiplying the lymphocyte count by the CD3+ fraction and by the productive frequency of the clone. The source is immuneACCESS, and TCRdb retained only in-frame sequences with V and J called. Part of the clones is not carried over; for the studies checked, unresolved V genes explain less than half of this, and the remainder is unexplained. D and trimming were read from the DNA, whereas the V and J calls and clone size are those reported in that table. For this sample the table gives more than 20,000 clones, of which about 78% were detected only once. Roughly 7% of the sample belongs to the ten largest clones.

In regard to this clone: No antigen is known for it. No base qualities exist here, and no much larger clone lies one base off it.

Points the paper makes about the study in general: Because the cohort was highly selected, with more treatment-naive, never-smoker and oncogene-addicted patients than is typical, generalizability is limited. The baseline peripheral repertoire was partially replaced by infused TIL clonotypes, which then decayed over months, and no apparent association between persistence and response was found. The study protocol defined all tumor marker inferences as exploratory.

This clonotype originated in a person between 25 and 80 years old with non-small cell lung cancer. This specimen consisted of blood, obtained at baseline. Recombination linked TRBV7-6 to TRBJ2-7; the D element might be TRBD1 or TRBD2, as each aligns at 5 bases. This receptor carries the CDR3 CASSLGGSGLHHYEQYF. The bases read TGTGCCAGCAGCTTAGGGGGGTCGGGGCTGCACCACTACGAGCAGTACTTC.